The 8 T cell receptor beta chains below come from one sample, sequenced in a study of cytomegalovirus exposure and HLA in healthy donors. Vbeta (60) and Jbeta (13) primers were used in the PCR. The table came from immunoSEQ multiplex PCR; TCRdb's copy has only in-frame clones and leaves some out. The repertoire holds 150,000 to 200,000 clones, 70% to 80% seen once, with around 2% in the top ten. Sequencing was done on a sample of PBMCs. Receptor source: a young woman in good health and CMV-seropositive.

The chain is built from TRBV4-3 and TRBJ2-3, with 11 bases lining up with TRBD2. Germline V gene data show CDR1 as LGHNA and CDR2 as YSLEER. The CDR3 has 15 residues. The ends lost 5 bases at V and 4 bases at J; junction bases unmatched: 5. Written as DNA, the CDR3 is TGCGCCAGCAGCATACTAGCGGGAGTAGCAGATACGCAGTATTTT. Its protein product is CASSILAGVADTQYF.

The chain combines TRBV29-1 with TRBJ2-3; TRBD1 matches 7 bases. V lost 7 bases, J lost 0 bases, and 10 bases stayed unmatched. This CDR3 contains 15 residues. Germline CDR1 reads SQVTM; CDR2 reads ANQGSEA. The CDR3 coding sequence is TGCAGCGCGTATGGTGAGGGGGCTAGCACAGATACGCAGTATTTT. Protein product: CSAYGEGASTDTQYF.

This chain uses TRBV19 with TRBJ2-3, with TRBD1 as a possible D gene (6 bases). The V gene's germline CDR1 is LNHDA and CDR2 SQIVND (reference sequence). The CDR3 loop spans 15 amino acids. V was clipped by 4 bases and J by 1 base, with 12 bases between them. The CDR3 nucleotides are TGTGCCAGTAGTAAGAGGACAGTAGGCACAGATACGCAGTATTTT. The encoded protein is CASSKRTVGTDTQYF.

The chain links TRBV6-1 to TRBJ2-3, with D perhaps matching TRBD1 (5 bases). Germline V gives CDR1 MNHNS, CDR2 SASEGT. Trimming stripped 2 bases from V and 1 base from J, with 7 bases between. This CDR3 has 14 residues. CDR3 sequence reads: CASSEWGRTDTQYF. CDR3 nucleotide sequence: TGTGCCAGCAGTGAATGGGGCCGCACAGATACGCAGTATTTT.

This clone was detected once. V is TRBV9 and J is TRBJ1-1; no clear D. CDR1 is SGDLS, CDR2 YYNGEE, per germline. The V gene lost 0 bases and the J gene lost 4 bases, with 10 bases spanning the gap. The CDR3 loop spans 14 amino acids. CDR3 DNA: TGTGCCAGCAGCGTAGATGAGGGATCCACTGAAGCTTTCTTT. This gives the protein CASSVDEGSTEAFF.

This sequence joins TRBV11-2 and TRBJ1-2; 7 bases are a match to TRBD1. CDR1 and CDR2 from the germline V gene are SGHAT and FQNNGV. V was pared by 5 bases and J by 5 bases, with 2 bases of the junction left unmatched. This CDR3 is built from 12 residues. The DNA of the CDR3 is TGTGCCAGCAGCCGGGGACAGTATGGCTACACCTTC. This translates into CASSRGQYGYTF.

The V gene is TRBV28, the J gene TRBJ1-2, with D possibly matching TRBD1 (5 bases). V shed 5 bases and J shed 8 bases, with 18 bases lying between them. The CDR3 sequence is 14 residues long. Germline V gives CDR1 MDHEN, CDR2 SYDVKM. The DNA for the CDR3 is TGTGCCAGCAGTACCCCCACGGGGGGTGGGGGCTACACCTTC. It is translated as CASSTPTGGGGYTF.

V and J are TRBV5-1 and TRBJ1-4; tentative D call: TRBD1 (5 bases). In germline, CDR1 is SGHRS, CDR2 YFSETQ. V gave up 5 bases and J gave up 7 bases, with 12 bases separating them. The CDR3 is made up of 13 amino acids. CDR3 protein: CASSQGSGEKLFF. Here the CDR3 DNA reads TGCGCCAGCAGTCAGGGCAGTGGTGAAAAACTGTTTTTT.